Listed here are 25 T cell receptor beta chains from one sample, sequenced in a study of T cell responses to AZD1222 COVID-19 vaccine. TCRdb keeps only in-frame clones here, not all; method: immunoSEQ multiplex PCR. This sample yields approximately 130,000 clones, of which approximately 93% are seen a single time; 3.1% belongs to the top ten. Source: peripheral blood, taken on day 0 of AZD1222 vaccination. Every receptor here comes from an adult in good health.

The chain uses TRBV7-2 and TRBJ2-7, with 11 bases identical to TRBD2. Looked up from germline, CDR1 is SGHTA and CDR2 is FQGNSA. This CDR3 contains 14 residues. With 2 bases clipped from V and 5 bases from J, the junction kept 2 bases outside the gene matches. The CDR3 nucleotides read TGTGCCAGCAGCTTACGACTAGCGGGAAACGAGCAGTACTTC. It translates to CASSLRLAGNEQYF.

V usage is TRBV7-9 and J usage is TRBJ1-2; 9 bases align to TRBD1. Germline CDR1 reads SEHNR; CDR2 reads FQNEAQ (reference sequence). V lost 5 bases and J lost 13; bases outside the gene matches: 14. This CDR3 has 14 residues. CDR3 sequence: CASSTTGQGFHGTF. Written as DNA, the CDR3 is TGTGCCAGCAGCACAACGGGACAGGGTTTTCACGGCACCTTC.

The chain joins TRBV6-5 to TRBJ2-7; 9 nucleotides line up with TRBD2. Germline-derived CDR1 and CDR2 are MNHEY and SVGAGI. V trimming: 6 bases; J trimming: 0 bases; junction bases outside the gene matches: 6. CDR3 length: 15 amino acids. This CDR3 reads CASSPLAGSSYEQYF. Written as DNA, the CDR3 is TGTGCCAGCAGCCCGCTAGCGGGGAGCTCCTACGAGCAGTACTTC.

The genes are TRBV20-1 and TRBJ1-1; no clear D gene. V lost 6 bases, J lost 2 bases, and 16 bases lay in between. Germline values: CDR1 DFQATT, CDR2 SNEGSKA (reference sequence). This CDR3 comprises 14 residues. This CDR3 reads CSASRQTYNTEAFF. CDR3 nucleotides: TGCAGTGCGAGTAGGCAGACATATAACACTGAAGCTTTCTTT.

The chain joins TRBV28 to TRBJ1-2, with 8 bases identical to TRBD1. Germline V CDR1 and CDR2: MDHEN, SYDVKM. The CDR3 length is 14 residues. With V trimmed by 6 bases and J by 4 bases, 7 bases remained unmatched. The CDR3 DNA sequence: TGTGCCAGCAGCAAGACAGGGGCCGGCTATGGCTACACCTTC. The encoded protein is CASSKTGAGYGYTF.

The rearrangement uses TRBV28 and TRBJ1-1, with 8 bases fitting TRBD1. Germline CDR1 MDHEN, CDR2 SYDVKM. V gave up 6 bases and J gave up 5 bases; unmatched junction bases: 11. The CDR3 contains 15 residues. CDR3 loop: CASRYTDRVETEAFF. CDR3 coding DNA: TGTGCCAGCAGATACACGGACAGGGTCGAAACTGAAGCTTTCTTT.

This clone was picked up a small number of times. V usage is TRBV6-4 and J usage is TRBJ2-2, with 8 bases aligning to TRBD1. V shed 3 bases and J 4 bases; nucleotides not matched to a gene: 7. CDR1 is MRHNA and CDR2 is SNTAGT in the germline V gene. This CDR3 spans 16 amino acids. CDR3 in amino acids: CASSENQGAVTGELFF. The CDR3, as DNA: TGTGCCAGCAGTGAAAACCAGGGGGCTGTCACCGGGGAGCTGTTTTTT.

The chain employs TRBV6-1 and TRBJ1-4; 7 nucleotides agree with TRBD1. Germline trimming cut 3 bases from V and 8 bases from J; bases unmatched to any gene: 9. Germline loops: CDR1 MNHNS, CDR2 SASEGT. CDR3 length: 15 residues. In DNA form, the CDR3 reads TGTGCCAGCAGTGAGGTACAGGGGCAGCGGGAAAAACTGTTTTTT. Encoded protein: CASSEVQGQREKLFF.

The chain combines TRBV9 with TRBJ2-7; a possible D gene is TRBD1 (6 bases). Germline values: CDR1 SGDLS, CDR2 YYNGEE. Trimming took 4 bases from V and 6 from J, leaving 14 bases between them. The CDR3 covers 13 residues. The CDR3 here is CASSYGDTSEQYF. The CDR3 nucleotides read TGTGCCAGCAGCTACGGGGACACGTCCGAGCAGTACTTC.

This sequence joins TRBV7-8 and TRBJ1-1; D is perhaps TRBD1 (5 bases). The CDR3 runs to 13 residues. V lost 5 bases and J lost 6, with 13 bases in between. In germline, CDR1 is SGHVS, CDR2 FQNEAQ. This chain's CDR3 is CASSPQGSPEAFF. CDR3 sequence (DNA): TGTGCCAGCAGCCCCCAGGGTAGCCCTGAAGCTTTCTTT.

The rearrangement links TRBV19 to TRBJ2-7; the D gene is possibly TRBD1 (7 bases). This CDR3 has 15 residues. CDR1 and CDR2 (germline): LNHDA, SQIVND (reference sequence). Trimming removed 6 bases at V and 4 bases at J, with 19 bases between. The CDR3 region is CASSLDREVGYEQYF. DNA of the CDR3: TGTGCCAGTAGCCTCGACAGGGAGGTAGGGTACGAGCAGTACTTC.

This sequence joins TRBV3-1 (or the pseudogene TRBV3-2) and TRBJ1-5; D gene uncertain. CDR1 and CDR2 from the germline V gene are LGHDT and YNNKEL (reference sequence). The germline V and J ends were trimmed by 1 base and 9 bases, with 7 bases remaining between them. The CDR3 covers 12 residues. The CDR3 is CASSQVGGPQHF. CDR3 sequence (DNA): TGTGCCAGCAGCCAAGTTGGAGGGCCCCAGCATTTT.

V usage is TRBV28 and J usage is TRBJ2-2, with 10 bases identical to TRBD1. V was pared by 6 bases and J by 5 bases, with 0 bases of the junction left unmatched. Germline CDR1 and CDR2: MDHEN and SYDVKM. This CDR3 is built from 13 residues. The CDR3 protein is CASRGQGTGELFF. CDR3 bases: TGTGCCAGCAGGGGACAGGGGACCGGGGAGCTGTTTTTT.

The chain is built from TRBV7-9 and TRBJ1-1; D not certain. Trimming stripped 3 bases from V and 1 base from J, with 9 bases between. The CDR3 runs 14 residues. The germline gives CDR1 SEHNR, CDR2 FQNEAQ (reference sequence). The CDR3 DNA reads as TGTGCCAGCAGCTTGAGCATGAGGAACACTGAAGCTTTCTTT. Translating it yields CASSLSMRNTEAFF.

The chain carries TRBV2 and TRBJ1-1; no firm D call. The CDR3 is 13 amino acids. Trimming pared 3 bases from V and 0 bases from J, leaving 5 bases between. Per the germline V gene, CDR1 is SNHLY and CDR2 is FYNNEI. The CDR3 DNA sequence: TGTGCCAGCAGTGATGGCGTGAACACTGAAGCTTTCTTT. Its protein is CASSDGVNTEAFF.

The genes are TRBV9 and TRBJ1-2; D is unclear. There are 16 residues in the CDR3. The V end lost 1 base, the J end lost 8 bases, and 21 bases lay between the germline ends. Germline V gives CDR1 SGDLS, CDR2 YYNGEE. The CDR3 loop is CASSVTPDSSGKGYTF. The CDR3 region has the DNA TGTGCCAGCAGCGTAACCCCTGATTCTTCCGGGAAGGGCTACACCTTC.

This chain links TRBV2 with TRBJ2-3; 10 bases agree with TRBD2. The CDR3 contains 17 residues. Germline-derived CDR1 and CDR2 are SNHLY and FYNNEI. Germline trimming cut 2 bases from V and 3 bases from J; bases unmatched to any gene: 8. The CDR3 sequence is CASSEWPSGRVTDTQYF. The CDR3 DNA follows: TGTGCCAGCAGTGAATGGCCTAGCGGGAGAGTAACAGATACGCAGTATTTT.

The chain employs TRBV30 and TRBJ1-4; D call uncertain. Germline V CDR1 and CDR2: GTSNPN, SVGIG (reference sequence). The V and J ends lost 2 bases and 3 bases respectively, with 7 bases between them. The length of the CDR3 is 13 residues. The CDR3 DNA reads as TGTGCCTGGAGTAGGATGTCTAATGAAAAACTGTTTTTT. Its protein is CAWSRMSNEKLFF.

This sequence joins TRBV27 and TRBJ1-5; weak D call: TRBD1 (6 bases). V lost 6 bases to trimming and J lost 7 bases, with 16 bases between them. The CDR3 spans 14 residues. The germline gives CDR1 MNHEY, CDR2 SMNVEV (reference sequence). CDR3 bases: TGTGCCAGCAGACCGGGGGGGGCGAGGCAGCCCCAGCATTTT. This encodes CASRPGGARQPQHF.

The V call is TRBV27, the J call TRBJ2-7; D is unclear. Between the trimmed V and J ends, which lost 5 bases and 2 bases, there was a span of 1 base. Germline V gene data show CDR1 as MNHEY and CDR2 as SMNVEV (reference sequence). The length of the CDR3 is 10 residues. CDR3 nucleotide sequence: TGTGCCAGCAGTACCTACGAGCAGTACTTC. Protein product: CASSTYEQYF.

This chain uses TRBV20-1 with TRBJ1-2, with 10 nucleotides matching TRBD1. The CDR3 covers 11 residues. The germline V gene encodes CDR1 DFQATT and CDR2 SNEGSKA (reference sequence). After removal of 5 bases from V and 7 bases from J, the junction contained 1 base not matched to a gene. Written as DNA, the CDR3 is TGCAGTGCTGGGACAGGGGTTGGCTACACCTTC. It encodes CSAGTGVGYTF.

The chain employs TRBV5-1 and TRBJ2-5; 13 bases are shared with TRBD2. CDR3 length: 15 amino acids. The junction had 13 bases not matched to a gene; V was cut back by 5 bases and J by 12 bases. From germline, CDR1 is SGHRS and CDR2 YFSETQ. This CDR3 reads CASRPTGTSGMIEYF. The CDR3 DNA follows: TGCGCCAGCAGACCCACAGGGACTAGCGGGATGATCGAGTACTTC.

V usage is TRBV2 and J usage is TRBJ1-1; D remains unclear. Trimming stripped 6 bases from V and 4 bases from J, with 9 bases between. Germline-derived CDR1 and CDR2 are SNHLY and FYNNEI. The CDR3 spans 12 residues. This CDR3 is CASSFRGTEAFF. In DNA, the CDR3 is TGTGCCAGCAGCTTTCGGGGCACTGAAGCTTTCTTT.

The rearrangement joins TRBV10-3 to TRBJ1-1; D call uncertain. With 2 bases removed from V and 5 bases from J, the gap between germline ends came to 12 bases. Germline loops: CDR1 ENHRY, CDR2 SYGVKD. CDR3 length: 14 residues. The CDR3 loop reads CAISEQGRSTEAFF. The DNA for the CDR3 is TGTGCCATCAGTGAGCAAGGACGAAGTACTGAAGCTTTCTTT.

This clone was recorded once. The genes are TRBV5-1 and TRBJ1-1, with D unclear. The CDR3 covers 14 residues. The germline V and J ends were trimmed by 4 bases and 7 bases, with 17 bases remaining between them. Germline lookup yields CDR1 SGHRS and CDR2 YFSETQ. The CDR3 nucleotides are TGCGCCAGCAGCCCTGCCCGAGAACAGAATGAAGCTTTCTTT. Its protein is CASSPAREQNEAFF.